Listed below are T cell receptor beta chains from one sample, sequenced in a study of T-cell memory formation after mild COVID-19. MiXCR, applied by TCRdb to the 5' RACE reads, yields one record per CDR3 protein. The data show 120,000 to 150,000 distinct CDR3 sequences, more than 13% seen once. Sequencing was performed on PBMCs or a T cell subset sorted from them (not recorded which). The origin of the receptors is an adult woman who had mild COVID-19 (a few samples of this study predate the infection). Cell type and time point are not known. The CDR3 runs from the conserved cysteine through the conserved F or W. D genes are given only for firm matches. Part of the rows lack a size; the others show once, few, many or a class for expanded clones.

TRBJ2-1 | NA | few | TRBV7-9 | TGTGCCAGCAGCTCCAAGGGGTATATTTCCTACAATGAGCAGTTCTTC | CASSSKGYISYNEQFF
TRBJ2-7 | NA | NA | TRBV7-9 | TGTGCCAGCAGCTTAGGACTGAACTACGAGCAGTACTTC | CASSLGLNYEQYF
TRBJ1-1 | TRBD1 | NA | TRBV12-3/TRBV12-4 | TGTGCCAGCAGTTTGGACAGGGTTACTGAAGCTTTCTTT | CASSLDRVTEAFF
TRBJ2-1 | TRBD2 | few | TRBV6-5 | TGTGCCAGCAGTTTGGCCAGCGGGGTTAATGAGCAGTTCTTC | CASSLASGVNEQFF
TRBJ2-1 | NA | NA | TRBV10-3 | TGTGCCATTGGGACCGGCTACAATGAGCAGTTCTTC | CAIGTGYNEQFF
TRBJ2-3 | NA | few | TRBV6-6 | TGTGCCGGAGGGGGTCCAGATACGCAGTATTTT | CAGGGPDTQYF
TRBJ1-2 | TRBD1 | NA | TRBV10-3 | TGTGCCATCAGTGTGGAGACAGGGCGCGCCTATGGCTACACCTTC | CAISVETGRAYGYTF
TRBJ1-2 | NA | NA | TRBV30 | TGTGCCTGGGACGAGAACTATGGCTACACCTTC | CAWDENYGYTF
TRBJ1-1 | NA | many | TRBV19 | TGTGCCAGTAGTATAGGGGGGATGAACACTGAAGCTTTCTTT | CASSIGGMNTEAFF
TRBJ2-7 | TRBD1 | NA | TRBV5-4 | TGTGCCAGCAGCGAGTGGACAGGGGTCGAGCAGTACTTC | CASSEWTGVEQYF
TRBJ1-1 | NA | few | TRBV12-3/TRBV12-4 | TGTGCCAGCAGTTTGAATGGGGCGTTCACTGAAGCTTTCTTT | CASSLNGAFTEAFF
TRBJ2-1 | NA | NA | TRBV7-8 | TGTGCCAGCAGCTACCGCAAGCGGGTGGAGCAGTTCTTC | CASSYRKRVEQFF
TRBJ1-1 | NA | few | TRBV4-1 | TGCGCCAGCAGCCAAGGTCAGCGACTGAACACTGAAGCTTTCTTT | CASSQGQRLNTEAFF
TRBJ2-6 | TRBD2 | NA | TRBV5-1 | TGCGCCAGCAGCGGGGGGGACTCTGGGGCCAACGTCCTGACTTTC | CASSGGDSGANVLTF
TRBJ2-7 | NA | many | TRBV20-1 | TGCAGTGCTGAAGACAACGCGAACTCCTACGAGCAGTACTTC | CSAEDNANSYEQYF
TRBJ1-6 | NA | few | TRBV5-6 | TGTGCCAGCAGCTTGGCCAGCTCCTATAATTCACCCCTCCACTTT | CASSLASSYNSPLHF
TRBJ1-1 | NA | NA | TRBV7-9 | TGTGCCAGCAGCTTAGTGGGACATTGGTCTGAAGCTTTCTTT | CASSLVGHWSEAFF
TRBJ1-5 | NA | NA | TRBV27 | TGTGCCAGCAGTTTATCGGCCCATCAGCCCCAGCATTTT | CASSLSAHQPQHF
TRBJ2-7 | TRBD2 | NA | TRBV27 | TGTGCCAGCAGTTTCGTGTCGGAGGCGGGAGCCTACGAGCAGTACTTC | CASSFVSEAGAYEQYF
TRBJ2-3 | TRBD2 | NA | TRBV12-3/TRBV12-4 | TGTGCCAGCAGTTGGTCCCTGACTAGCGGGAGCACAGATACGCAGTATTTT | CASSWSLTSGSTDTQYF
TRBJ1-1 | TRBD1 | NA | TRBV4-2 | TGTGCCAGCAGCCAAGATTTCGGACAGGGGTACACTGAAGCTTTCTTT | CASSQDFGQGYTEAFF
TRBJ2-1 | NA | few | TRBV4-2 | TGTGCCAGCAGCCAAGACTTCCAGTCAGGCAATGAGCAGTTCTTC | CASSQDFQSGNEQFF
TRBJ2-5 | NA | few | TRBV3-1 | TGTGCCAGCAGCCAATCCGGTAGCAGCGGAGAGACCCAGTACTTC | CASSQSGSSGETQYF
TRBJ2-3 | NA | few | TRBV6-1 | TGTGCCAGCAGTGACCGGTGGGGGGGCACAGATACGCAGTATTTT | CASSDRWGGTDTQYF